The next 5 T cell receptor beta chains were all read from a single sample in a study of blood T cell repertoires in COVID-19 (dated by TCRdb to about 2020). Library generation was performed with the immunoSEQ multiplex PCR assay. TCRdb re-hosts the immuneACCESS table, in-frame sequences only. Its copies lack some clones; in the studies checked, an unresolved V gene accounts for under half of them, and the cause for the rest is not known. The sample data list nearly 300,000 clones, and about 90% of these were observed just once. The top ten constitute roughly 2.9% of the sample. Sequencing was done on a sample of PBMCs or T cells enriched from blood (not recorded which). The receptors here all came from a woman aged 45-65 years who had been exposed to COVID-19.

This rearrangement joins TRBV28 to TRBJ2-7; D is unclear. The CDR3 contains 14 residues. Trimming took 2 bases from V and 2 from J, leaving 10 bases between them. Germline V lookup: CDR1 MDHEN, CDR2 SYDVKM. In nucleotides, the CDR3 is TGTGCCAGCAGTTTAGTCAGGTATCCCTACGAGCAGTACTTC. It codes for CASSLVRYPYEQYF. Full variable domain (outside the CDR3, taken from reference TRBV28 and TRBJ2-7): DVKVTQSSRYLVKRTGEKVFLECVQDMDHENMFWYRQDPGLGLRLIYFSYDVKMKEKGDIPEGYSVSREKKERFSLILESASTNQTSMYLCASSLVRYPYEQYFGPGTRLTVT.

The genes are TRBV6-5 and TRBJ1-4; 7 nucleotides align to TRBD1. V gave up 7 bases and J gave up 8 bases; unmatched junction bases: 10. This CDR3 has 14 amino acids. Germline V gives CDR1 MNHEY, CDR2 SVGAGI. The CDR3 DNA is TGTGCCAGCACCGAGAGGGACAGCAAGGAAAAACTGTTTTTT. This codes for CASTERDSKEKLFF.

The chain carries TRBV5-6 and TRBJ1-1; tentatively, D is TRBD1 (6 bases). This CDR3 is 13 amino acids long. Trimming cost V 4 bases and J 11 bases, with 18 bases left between them. Germline V gene lookup returns CDR1 SGHDT and CDR2 YYEEEE. This CDR3 reads CASSHQNRDWAFF. The CDR3 coding sequence is TGTGCCAGCAGCCACCAAAACAGGGATTGGGCTTTCTTT.

The rearrangement uses TRBV19 and TRBJ1-6; TRBD1 might be the D (5 bases). Germline CDR1 is LNHDA and CDR2 is SQIVND (reference sequence). The CDR3 spans 13 residues. V lost 8 bases and J lost 9, with 14 bases in between. The CDR3 bases are TGTGCCAGTCGAGCAGGGTTTGGTTCACCCCTCCACTTT. The encoded protein is CASRAGFGSPLHF. Based on the CDR3 plus reference TRBV19 and TRBJ1-6, the full variable domain is DGGITQSPKYLFRKEGQNVTLSCEQNLNHDAMYWYRQDPGQGLRLIYYSQIVNDFQKGDIAEGYSVSREKKESFPLTVTSAQKNPTAFYLCASRAGFGSPLHFGNGTRLTVT.

This sequence joins TRBV5-5 and TRBJ1-4; unclear D gene. With 0 bases removed from V and 7 bases from J, the gap between germline ends came to 13 bases. Germline V gene lookup returns CDR1 SGHKS and CDR2 YYEKEE (reference sequence). CDR3 length: 15 amino acids. The CDR3 bases are TGTGCCAGCAGCTTGGGTGGGGTAGCGGGTGAAAAACTGTTTTTT. Protein product: CASSLGGVAGEKLFF.